Listed below are T cell receptor beta chains from one sample, sequenced in a study of blood T cells in healthy people across ages. TCRdb itself ran the 5' RACE reads through MiXCR, one entry per CDR3 protein. The sample yields roughly 1,100,000 distinct CDR3 sequences, 20% to 25% seen once. These data also formed part of another study, on T cells of mothers and their children.

Sequencing input: blood. All receptors come from a girl aged 2 to 9 in good health. Each CDR3 is given with its conserved first and last residue. Fields, in order: D gene, V gene, clone size, J gene, CDR3 protein, CDR3 DNA. A D gene is named only where the DNA matches it firmly. Size tells how often a clone was seen (once, few, many) or the class of an expanded clone, and some rows leave it out.

D: TRBD2
V: TRBV5-1
size: -
J: TRBJ2-5
CDR3: CASSPWTSGEETQYF
DNA: TGCGCCAGCAGCCCCTGGACTAGCGGGGAGGAGACCCAGTACTTC

D: TRBD2
V: TRBV12-5
size: -
J: TRBJ2-7
CDR3: CASGPLAGGEQYF
DNA: TGTGCTAGTGGCCCACTAGCGGGAGGCGAGCAGTACTTC

D: -
V: TRBV6-2/TRBV6-3
size: few
J: TRBJ1-2
CDR3: CASSYMGPYGYTF
DNA: TGTGCCAGCAGCTACATGGGCCCGTATGGCTACACCTTC

D: TRBD2
V: TRBV2
size: -
J: TRBJ2-3
CDR3: CAGSSTSSADTQYF
DNA: TGTGCCGGAAGTTCGACTAGCTCCGCAGATACGCAGTATTTT

D: -
V: TRBV7-9
size: -
J: TRBJ2-3
CDR3: CASSPLLRGTDTQYF
DNA: TGTGCCAGCAGCCCGCTCCTACGGGGCACAGATACGCAGTATTTT

D: -
V: TRBV21-1
size: few
J: TRBJ2-1
CDR3: CASSPLGQGKDNEQFF
DNA: TGTGCCAGCAGCCCCCTCGGACAGGGGAAGGACAATGAGCAGTTCTTC

D: TRBD1
V: TRBV6-2/TRBV6-3
size: -
J: TRBJ2-7
CDR3: CASSYQQGDRPYEQYF
DNA: TGTGCCAGCAGTTATCAACAGGGGGATCGGCCCTACGAGCAGTACTTC

D: -
V: TRBV6-6
size: -
J: TRBJ1-4
CDR3: CASTQGGTNEKLVF
DNA: TGTGCCAGCACACAGGGAGGAACTAATGAAAAACTGGTTTTT

D: -
V: TRBV3-1
size: -
J: TRBJ1-2
CDR3: CASSHRQLANYGYTF
DNA: TGTGCCAGCAGCCATCGGCAGTTAGCTAACTATGGCTACACCTTC

D: TRBD1
V: TRBV4-1
size: -
J: TRBJ1-6
CDR3: CASSQDPRDSGSYNSPLHF
DNA: TGCGCCAGCAGCCAAGATCCCCGGGACAGCGGCTCCTATAATTCACCCCTCCACTTT